These T cell receptor beta chains were read from a single sample in a study of blood T cell repertoires in COVID-19. TCRdb's table, derived via immunoSEQ multiplex PCR, lists solely in-frame clones and lacks some. This sample has 100,000 to 120,000 clones, with roughly 90% found just once. The sequencing input was peripheral blood. Receptor source: a woman in her seventies who had recovered from COVID-19. Each CDR3 is given with its conserved first and last residue. The D gene is left open where the match is weak. Expanded clones get a size class; other rows say once, few or many, or leave the size out.

CDR3: CASSPRGGQGLGGYTF
DNA: TGTGCCAGCAGCCCTAGGGGCGGACAGGGGCTGGGGGGCTACACCTTC
D: TRBD1
J: TRBJ1-2
V: TRBV11-2
size: -

CDR3: CASSRTILVSGANVLTF
DNA: TGTGCCAGCAGCCGGACGATACTAGTCTCTGGGGCCAACGTCCTGACTTTC
D: -
J: TRBJ2-6
V: TRBV7-2
size: -

CDR3: CASSLTGVSYEQYF
DNA: TGTGCCAGCAGCTTGACAGGGGTATCCTACGAGCAGTACTTC
D: TRBD1
J: TRBJ2-7
V: TRBV7-2
size: -

CDR3: CASSPTRGGVGNQPQHF
DNA: TGTGCCAGCAGTCCAACAAGGGGGGGGGTAGGTAATCAGCCCCAGCATTTT
D: -
J: TRBJ1-5
V: TRBV6-6
size: -

CDR3: CASSLTSAPETQYF
DNA: TGCGCCAGCAGCCTAACTAGCGCTCCAGAGACCCAGTACTTC
D: TRBD2
J: TRBJ2-5
V: TRBV4-3
size: -

CDR3: CASSYGPRTEAFF
DNA: TGTGCCAGCAGTTATGGGCCCCGCACTGAAGCTTTCTTT
D: -
J: TRBJ1-1
V: TRBV6-5
size: -

CDR3: CASSPGFDTEAFF
DNA: TGTGCCAGCAGTCCGGGGTTCGACACTGAAGCTTTCTTT
D: -
J: TRBJ1-1
V: TRBV6-6
size: -

CDR3: CASTKGLRQPQHF
DNA: TGTGCCAGCACAAAGGGGCTGAGGCAGCCCCAGCATTTT
D: -
J: TRBJ1-5
V: TRBV7-2
size: few

CDR3: CASSYGQLNEKLFF
DNA: TGTGCCAGCAGCTACGGACAGCTTAATGAAAAACTGTTTTTT
D: -
J: TRBJ1-4
V: TRBV11-1
size: -

CDR3: CSVFPSGTGGELFF
DNA: TGCAGCGTTTTTCCTAGCGGGACTGGCGGGGAGCTGTTTTTT
D: TRBD2
J: TRBJ2-2
V: TRBV29-1
size: -

CDR3: CASSFLRDSQETQYF
DNA: TGTGCCAGCAGCTTTTTACGGGACAGTCAAGAGACCCAGTACTTC
D: TRBD1
J: TRBJ2-5
V: TRBV11-2
size: -

CDR3: CASSLRPETQYF
DNA: TGTGCCAGCAGTTTACGTCCGGAGACCCAGTACTTC
D: -
J: TRBJ2-5
V: TRBV28
size: -

CDR3: CAWSRGRGRGFTGELFF
DNA: TGTGCCTGGAGCCGGGGGCGGGGCAGGGGGTTTACCGGGGAGCTGTTTTTT
D: -
J: TRBJ2-2
V: TRBV30
size: -

CDR3: CASSTPQGTGRGEAFF
DNA: TGTGCCAGCAGCACCCCTCAGGGGACAGGAAGAGGTGAAGCTTTCTTT
D: TRBD1
J: TRBJ1-1
V: TRBV6-2/TRBV6-3
size: once

CDR3: CASSLRLAGDQETQYF
DNA: TGTGCCAGCAGCCTCAGACTAGCGGGGGACCAAGAGACCCAGTACTTC
D: TRBD2
J: TRBJ2-5
V: TRBV7-2
size: -

CDR3: CASSSSRGNREKLFF
DNA: TGTGCCAGCAGCTCTAGCAGGGGGAATCGGGAAAAACTGTTTTTT
D: TRBD1
J: TRBJ1-4
V: TRBV11-3
size: -

CDR3: CASRRSLTTGELFF
DNA: TGTGCCAGCAGAAGGAGTTTGACGACCGGGGAGCTGTTTTTT
D: -
J: TRBJ2-2
V: TRBV6-5
size: -

CDR3: CASSVQQGVGSPLHF
DNA: TGTGCCAGCAGTGTACAGCAGGGGGTCGGTTCACCCCTCCACTTT
D: TRBD1
J: TRBJ1-6
V: TRBV27
size: -

CDR3: CASSPTSGRVHEQFF
DNA: TGTGCCAGCTCACCGACTAGCGGGAGAGTCCATGAGCAGTTCTTC
D: TRBD2
J: TRBJ2-1
V: TRBV18
size: once

CDR3: CASRRASGNTGELFF
DNA: TGTGCCAGCAGGCGGGCTAGCGGAAACACCGGGGAGCTGTTTTTT
D: TRBD2
J: TRBJ2-2
V: TRBV7-2
size: -

CDR3: CASSLGQKGYEQYF
DNA: TGTGCTAGCAGCTTAGGACAGAAGGGCTACGAGCAGTACTTC
D: -
J: TRBJ2-7
V: TRBV7-7
size: -

CDR3: CASSLSGGVTETQYF
DNA: TGTGCCAGCAGTTTATCAGGGGGAGTGACAGAGACCCAGTACTTC
D: TRBD1
J: TRBJ2-5
V: TRBV28
size: -

CDR3: CASSLVRGLTDTQYF
DNA: TGTGCCAGCAGCTTAGTGCGGGGGCTCACAGATACGCAGTATTTT
D: -
J: TRBJ2-3
V: TRBV7-2
size: -

CDR3: CASSRTGLPVYEQYF
DNA: TGCGCCAGCAGCCGCACGGGACTCCCGGTATACGAGCAGTACTTC
D: -
J: TRBJ2-7
V: TRBV4-1
size: -

CDR3: CASSPRSDGELFF
DNA: TGTGCCAGCAGCCCCCGGAGCGACGGGGAGCTGTTTTTT
D: -
J: TRBJ2-2
V: TRBV7-2
size: -

CDR3: CASREQGTYGYTF
DNA: TGTGCCAGCCGAGAACAGGGCACCTATGGCTACACCTTC
D: -
J: TRBJ1-2
V: TRBV12-3/TRBV12-4
size: -

CDR3: CASSLLSVPNSPLHF
DNA: TGCGCCAGCAGCTTGCTGTCGGTACCTAATTCACCCCTCCACTTT
D: -
J: TRBJ1-6
V: TRBV5-1
size: -

CDR3: CATSDFGTGGNEKLFF
DNA: TGTGCCACCAGTGACTTCGGGACAGGGGGTAATGAAAAACTGTTTTTT
D: TRBD1
J: TRBJ1-4
V: TRBV24-1
size: few

CDR3: CAWSVGLRYEQYF
DNA: TGTGCCTGGAGTGTAGGACTGCGGTACGAGCAGTACTTC
D: -
J: TRBJ2-7
V: TRBV30
size: -

CDR3: CASSPPGGQETQYF
DNA: TGTGCCAGCAGCCCTCCGGGGGGACAAGAGACCCAGTACTTC
D: TRBD2
J: TRBJ2-5
V: TRBV7-9
size: -

CDR3: CAISDSGGTDTQYF
DNA: TGTGCCATCAGTGATTCGGGGGGCACAGATACGCAGTATTTT
D: -
J: TRBJ2-3
V: TRBV10-3
size: once

CDR3: CASSLTLSGETQYF
DNA: TGTGCCAGCAGCTTAACGTTAAGCGGGGAGACCCAGTACTTC
D: -
J: TRBJ2-5
V: TRBV7-3
size: -

CDR3: CASSPWASGGADTGELFF
DNA: TGTGCCAGCAGCCCGTGGGCTAGCGGGGGGGCCGATACCGGGGAGCTGTTTTTT
D: TRBD2
J: TRBJ2-2
V: TRBV7-2
size: -

CDR3: CASSQDQWTGRQSPLHF
DNA: TGTGCCAGCAGCCAAGACCAATGGACAGGGCGACAATCACCCCTCCACTTT
D: TRBD1
J: TRBJ1-6
V: TRBV3-1/TRBV3-2
size: -

CDR3: CAISGGEPETQYF
DNA: TGTGCCATCAGTGGGGGGGAGCCAGAGACCCAGTACTTC
D: -
J: TRBJ2-5
V: TRBV10-3
size: -

CDR3: CASSVGSGYNEQFF
DNA: TGTGCCAGCAGCGTAGGGTCGGGATACAATGAGCAGTTCTTC
D: -
J: TRBJ2-1
V: TRBV9
size: few

CDR3: CASSLARPGELFF
DNA: TGTGCCAGCAGCCTGGCGCGGCCCGGGGAGCTGTTTTTT
D: -
J: TRBJ2-2
V: TRBV7-2
size: -

CDR3: CASRGGGRSNTGELFF
DNA: TGTGCCAGCAGAGGGGGTGGGCGGTCGAACACCGGGGAGCTGTTTTTT
D: -
J: TRBJ2-2
V: TRBV7-2
size: -

CDR3: CASSPQGIEQYF
DNA: TGTGCCAGCAGTCCACAGGGGATTGAGCAGTACTTC
D: TRBD1
J: TRBJ2-7
V: TRBV2
size: -

CDR3: CASSLRRGIIYNEQFF
DNA: TGTGCCAGCAGCCTTCGGCGGGGAATTATCTACAATGAGCAGTTCTTC
D: -
J: TRBJ2-1
V: TRBV7-9
size: -

CDR3: CASSYPLAGYSYEQYF
DNA: TGTGCCAGCAGTTACCCCCTAGCGGGCTACTCCTACGAGCAGTACTTC
D: TRBD2
J: TRBJ2-7
V: TRBV6-2/TRBV6-3
size: -

CDR3: CASSTQYRDLDGYTF
DNA: TGTGCCAGCTCAACACAATACCGGGACTTGGATGGCTACACCTTC
D: -
J: TRBJ1-2
V: TRBV18
size: -

CDR3: CASSPPGQAGYGYTF
DNA: TGTGCCAGCTCACCCCCCGGACAGGCGGGGTATGGCTACACCTTC
D: TRBD1
J: TRBJ1-2
V: TRBV18
size: -

CDR3: CASSYGTHYNEQFF
DNA: TGTGCCAGCAGTTACGGGACACATTACAATGAGCAGTTCTTC
D: -
J: TRBJ2-1
V: TRBV6-2/TRBV6-3
size: -

CDR3: CATSRDRTAYEQYF
DNA: TGTGCCACCAGCAGAGATAGGACAGCCTACGAGCAGTACTTC
D: -
J: TRBJ2-7
V: TRBV15
size: -

CDR3: CASRFPGLGAQEETQYF
DNA: TGTGCCAGCAGATTCCCGGGACTAGGGGCCCAAGAAGAGACCCAGTACTTC
D: TRBD2
J: TRBJ2-5
V: TRBV6-8
size: once

CDR3: CASSQENRGYEQYF
DNA: TGTGCCAGCAGCCAAGAGAATAGGGGCTACGAGCAGTACTTC
D: -
J: TRBJ2-7
V: TRBV4-2
size: once

CDR3: CASSQGALGTQYF
DNA: TGTGCCAGCAGCCAGGGGGCACTTGGTACGCAGTATTTT
D: TRBD1
J: TRBJ2-3
V: TRBV12-3/TRBV12-4
size: -

CDR3: CASSLAAVRGLDPAKEQFF
DNA: TGTGCCAGCAGCTTAGCGGCCGTGAGAGGACTAGACCCCGCCAAGGAGCAGTTCTTC
D: TRBD2
J: TRBJ2-1
V: TRBV7-2
size: -

CDR3: CASSARGGFTGELFF
DNA: TGTGCCAGCAGTGCGCGGGGGGGCTTCACCGGGGAGCTGTTTTTT
D: TRBD2
J: TRBJ2-2
V: TRBV28
size: once

CDR3: CATSERTPYTQYF
DNA: TGTGCCACCAGTGAAAGGACACCCTATACGCAGTATTTT
D: -
J: TRBJ2-3
V: TRBV24-1
size: -

CDR3: CASSSGAGNEQFF
DNA: TGTGCCAGCAGTTCTGGGGCGGGGAATGAGCAGTTCTTC
D: -
J: TRBJ2-1
V: TRBV6-4
size: few

CDR3: CSANKGETQYF
DNA: TGCAGTGCTAACAAGGGGGAGACCCAGTACTTC
D: -
J: TRBJ2-5
V: TRBV20-1
size: -